What follows describes a single T cell receptor (beta chain). The sample belongs to a study of molecular identifiers for immune sequencing clone quantification. MiXCR was run by TCRdb on the PCR reads, yielding one entry per CDR3 protein. The sample contains approximately 93,000 distinct CDR3 sequences, around a quarter of which appear only once. This CDR3 is 16 amino acids long. The V segment lost 9 bases and the J segment 6 bases; nucleotides outside the gene matches: 13. Germline CDR1 MNHEY, CDR2 SVGAGI. The V gene is TRBV6-5, the J gene TRBJ2-1; 11 bases agree with TRBD2. This sequence was found in a human donor in good health. Some libraries in this study had Jurkat cell RNA spiked in. The specimen sequenced was naive CD8+ T cells from blood, with Jurkat cell RNA spiked in. Subset reported: FACS-sorted CD8+CD4-CCR7+CD45RA+ naive T cells. CDR3 sequence: CASADLSGGAGNEQFF. The CDR3 nucleotides read TGTGCCAGTGCAGACCTTAGCGGGGGGGCCGGCAATGAGCAGTTCTTC.